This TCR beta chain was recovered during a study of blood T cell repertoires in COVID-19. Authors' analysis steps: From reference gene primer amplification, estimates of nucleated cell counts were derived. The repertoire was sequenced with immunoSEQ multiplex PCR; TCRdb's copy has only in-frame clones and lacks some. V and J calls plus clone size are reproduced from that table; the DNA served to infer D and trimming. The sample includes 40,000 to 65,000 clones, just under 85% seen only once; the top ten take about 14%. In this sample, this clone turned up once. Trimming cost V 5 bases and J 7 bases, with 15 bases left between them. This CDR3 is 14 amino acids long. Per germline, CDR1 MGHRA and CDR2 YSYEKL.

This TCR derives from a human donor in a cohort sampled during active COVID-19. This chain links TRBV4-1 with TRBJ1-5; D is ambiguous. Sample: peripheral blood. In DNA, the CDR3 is TGCGCCAGCAGCTGGGTACAGTTCGAGCAGCCCCAGCATTTT. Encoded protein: CASSWVQFEQPQHF.